What follows describes a single T cell receptor (beta chain). Antigen unknown. With 60 Vbeta and 13 Jbeta primers, the PCR was carried out. Profiled with immunoSEQ multiplex PCR; TCRdb holds only in-frame clones, not every one. The sample holds hundreds of thousands of clones, 78% seen once. The data stem from a study of cytomegalovirus exposure and HLA in healthy donors. Study-wide results and limits: Analyses of presence and absence presupposed an approximately uniform sequencing depth across donors. Altogether, 150 or so TCR beta chains were recorded as cytomegalovirus-associated. Most TCR beta V segments were productive about 90% or about 30% of the time in an earlier analysis.

Donors sampled were nominally healthy, though unrecorded immune exposures were likely. Germline V CDR1 and CDR2: GTSNPN, SVGIG (reference sequence). J was trimmed by 5 bases and V by 5 bases; bases with no gene match: 10. This CDR3 spans 14 amino acids. The TCR sequence derives from a male donor in good health and CMV-seronegative. This chain links TRBV30 with TRBJ2-5, with 8 bases that match TRBD2. The sample taken for sequencing was PBMCs. CDR3 amino acids: CAWGGGGRRETQYF. CDR3 nucleotide sequence: TGTGCCTGGGGGGGAGGCGGGAGGAGGGAGACCCAGTACTTC.